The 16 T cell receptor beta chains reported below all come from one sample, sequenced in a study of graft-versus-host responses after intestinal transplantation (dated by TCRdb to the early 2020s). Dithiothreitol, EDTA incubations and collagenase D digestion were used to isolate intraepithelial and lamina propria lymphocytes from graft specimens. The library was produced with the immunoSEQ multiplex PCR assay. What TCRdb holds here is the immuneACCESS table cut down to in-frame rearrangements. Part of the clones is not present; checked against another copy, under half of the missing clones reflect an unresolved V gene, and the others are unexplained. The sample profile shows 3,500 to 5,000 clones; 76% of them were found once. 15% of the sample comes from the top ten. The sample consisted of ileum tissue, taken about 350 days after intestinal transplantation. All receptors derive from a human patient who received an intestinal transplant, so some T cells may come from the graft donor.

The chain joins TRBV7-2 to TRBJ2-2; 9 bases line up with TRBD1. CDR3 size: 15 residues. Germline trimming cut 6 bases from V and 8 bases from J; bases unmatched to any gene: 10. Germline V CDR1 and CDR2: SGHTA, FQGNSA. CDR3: CASRVDRGISGELFF. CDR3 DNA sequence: TGTGCCAGCAGAGTCGACAGGGGGATTTCTGGGGAGCTGTTTTTT.

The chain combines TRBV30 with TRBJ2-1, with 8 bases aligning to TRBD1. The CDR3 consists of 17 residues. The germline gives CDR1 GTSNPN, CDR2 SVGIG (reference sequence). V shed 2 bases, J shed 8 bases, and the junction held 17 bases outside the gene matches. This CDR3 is CAWSLLSRTGRHDEQFF. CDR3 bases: TGTGCCTGGAGTCTATTAAGTAGGACAGGGCGTCACGATGAGCAGTTCTTC.

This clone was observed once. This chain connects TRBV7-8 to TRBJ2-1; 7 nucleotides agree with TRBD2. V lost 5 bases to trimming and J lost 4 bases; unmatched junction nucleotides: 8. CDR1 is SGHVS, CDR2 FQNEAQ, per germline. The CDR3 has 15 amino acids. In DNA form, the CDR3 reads TGTGCCAGCAGCCCGCGACTAGCCATATACAATGAGCAGTTCTTC. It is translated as CASSPRLAIYNEQFF.

This CDR3 reads CASSLTMDSPSLNSPLHF. The CDR3, as DNA: TGTGCCAGCAGTCTTACAATGGACAGTCCTTCCCTTAATTCACCCCTCCACTTT. J is TRBJ1-6 and V is TRBV2, with D perhaps matching TRBD1 (6 bases). The CDR3 sequence is 18 residues long. Germline loops: CDR1 SNHLY, CDR2 FYNNEI. The ends were cut back, 5 bases at V and 6 bases at J, with 23 bases in the middle.

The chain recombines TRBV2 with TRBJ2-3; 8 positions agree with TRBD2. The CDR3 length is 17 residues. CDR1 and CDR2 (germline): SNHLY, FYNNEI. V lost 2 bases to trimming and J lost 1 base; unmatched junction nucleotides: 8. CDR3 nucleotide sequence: TGTGCCAGCAGTGAATCAGAACTAGCGGATGGCACAGATACGCAGTATTTT. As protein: CASSESELADGTDTQYF.

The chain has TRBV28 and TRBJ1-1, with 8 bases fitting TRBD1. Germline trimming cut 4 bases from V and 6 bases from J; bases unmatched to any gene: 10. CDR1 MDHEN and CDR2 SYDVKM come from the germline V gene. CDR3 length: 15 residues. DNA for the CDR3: TGTGCCAGCAGTTACAATGGACAGGGTCGGGCTGAAGCTTTCTTT. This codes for CASSYNGQGRAEAFF.

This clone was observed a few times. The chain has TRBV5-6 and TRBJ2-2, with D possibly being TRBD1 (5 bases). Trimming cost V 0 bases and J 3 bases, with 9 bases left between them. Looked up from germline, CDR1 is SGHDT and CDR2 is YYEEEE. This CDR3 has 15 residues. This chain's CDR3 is CASSLEGLYTGELFF. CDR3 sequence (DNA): TGTGCCAGCAGCTTGGAGGGGCTGTACACCGGGGAGCTGTTTTTT.

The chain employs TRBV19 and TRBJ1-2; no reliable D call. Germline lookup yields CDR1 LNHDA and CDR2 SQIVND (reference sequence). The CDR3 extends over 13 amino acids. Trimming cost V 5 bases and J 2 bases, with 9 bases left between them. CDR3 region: CASSPAGNYGYTF. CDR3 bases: TGTGCCAGTAGTCCGGCGGGAAACTATGGCTACACCTTC.

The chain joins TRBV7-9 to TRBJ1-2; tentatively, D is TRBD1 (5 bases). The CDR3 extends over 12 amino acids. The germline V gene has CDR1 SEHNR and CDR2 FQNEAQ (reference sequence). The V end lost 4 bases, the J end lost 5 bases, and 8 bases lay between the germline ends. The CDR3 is CASSSDTYGYTF. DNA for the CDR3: TGTGCCAGCAGCTCGGACACTTATGGCTACACCTTC.

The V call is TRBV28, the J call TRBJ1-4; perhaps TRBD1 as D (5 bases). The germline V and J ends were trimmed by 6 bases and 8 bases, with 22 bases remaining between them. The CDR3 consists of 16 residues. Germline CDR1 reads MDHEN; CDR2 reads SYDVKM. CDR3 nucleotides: TGTGCCAGCAGCTCCACCTTGTGGGGGGTGCGGGAAAAACTGTTTTTT. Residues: CASSSTLWGVREKLFF.

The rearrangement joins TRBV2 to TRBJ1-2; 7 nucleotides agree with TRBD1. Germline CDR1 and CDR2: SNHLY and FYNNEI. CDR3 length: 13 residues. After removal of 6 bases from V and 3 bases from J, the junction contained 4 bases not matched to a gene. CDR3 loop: CASSDGTDYGYTF. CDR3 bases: TGTGCCAGCAGCGACGGGACAGACTATGGCTACACCTTC.

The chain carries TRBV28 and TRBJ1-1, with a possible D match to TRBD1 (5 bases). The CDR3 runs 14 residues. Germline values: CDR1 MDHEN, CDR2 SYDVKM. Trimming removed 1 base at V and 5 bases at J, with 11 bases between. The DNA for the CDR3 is TGTGCCAGCAGTTTATACCAGGGAAATACTGAAGCTTTCTTT. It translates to CASSLYQGNTEAFF.

The CDR3 coding sequence is TGCGCCAGCAGCTTGGCCCCGACAGGGAGTAATGAAAAACTGTTTTTT. Its protein is CASSLAPTGSNEKLFF. The chain is built from TRBV5-1 and TRBJ1-4; TRBD1 aligns across 7 bases. This CDR3 has 16 amino acids. J was trimmed by 4 bases and V by 0 bases; bases with no gene match: 6. The V gene's germline CDR1 is SGHRS and CDR2 YFSETQ.

CDR3 in amino acids: CATTEVAGGKETQYF. The CDR3 nucleotides are TGTGCCACCACGGAGGTAGCGGGGGGGAAAGAGACCCAGTACTTC. V and J are TRBV5-4 and TRBJ2-5, with TRBD2 identical over 11 bases. V lost 9 bases, J lost 3 bases, and 10 bases stayed unmatched. The germline gives CDR1 SGHNT, CDR2 YYREEE (reference sequence). The CDR3 is 15 amino acids.

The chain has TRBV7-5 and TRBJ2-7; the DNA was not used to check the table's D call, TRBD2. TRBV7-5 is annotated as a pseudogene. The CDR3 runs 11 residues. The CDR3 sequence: CARSPLPEQYF. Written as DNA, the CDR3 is TGTGCCAGAAGCCCCCTTCCCGAGCAGTACTTC.

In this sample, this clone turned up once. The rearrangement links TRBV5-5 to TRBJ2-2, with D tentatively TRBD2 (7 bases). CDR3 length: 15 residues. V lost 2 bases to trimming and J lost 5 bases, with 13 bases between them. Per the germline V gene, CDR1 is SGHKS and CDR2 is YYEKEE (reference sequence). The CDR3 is CASSFGGAATGELFF. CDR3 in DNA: TGTGCCAGCAGCTTTGGGGGGGCGGCAACCGGGGAGCTGTTTTTT.